These 16 T cell receptor beta chains came from one sample sequenced in a study of blood T cell repertoires in COVID-19. Only in-frame clones appear in the TCRdb table, and some are missing; sequencing was by immunoSEQ multiplex PCR. The table shows some 58,000 clones, with about 92% occurring only once. Sample: peripheral blood. These receptors all come from a man aged 50 to 59 with active COVID-19.

This clone was counted only a few times. J is TRBJ1-1 and V is TRBV9; 9 nucleotides align to TRBD1. This CDR3 region has 15 residues. Trimming cost V 6 bases and J 3 bases; bases outside gene matches: 9. Germline assignment: CDR1 SGDLS and CDR2 YYNGEE. In DNA, the CDR3 is TGTGCCAGCACCGCCGGGACAGGGAGGGACACTGAAGCTTTCTTT. As protein: CASTAGTGRDTEAFF.

This sequence joins TRBV11-2 and TRBJ2-5, with 10 bases fitting TRBD2. In germline, CDR1 is SGHAT, CDR2 FQNNGV. V was pared by 5 bases and J by 4 bases, with 7 bases of the junction left unmatched. The CDR3 covers 15 residues. As DNA, the CDR3 is TGTGCCAGCAGCGTCTCCTCTAGCGGGAGAGAGACCCAGTACTTC. Protein: CASSVSSSGRETQYF.

The chain couples TRBV28 to TRBJ1-1; D is uncertain. V gave up 6 bases and J gave up 2 bases, with 16 bases separating them. Germline loops: CDR1 MDHEN, CDR2 SYDVKM. CDR3 size: 15 residues. The CDR3 loop reads CASSLKPTRNTEAFF. Here the CDR3 DNA reads TGTGCCAGCAGCCTCAAACCAACAAGAAACACTGAAGCTTTCTTT.

The rearrangement uses TRBV4-1 and TRBJ1-6; D is undetermined. The V end was cut by 0 bases, the J end by 7 bases, with 16 bases between. In germline, CDR1 is MGHRA, CDR2 YSYEKL. The CDR3 extends over 17 amino acids. DNA for the CDR3: TGCGCCAGCAGCCAAGAAGCAGGATCTCGACCAAATTCACCCCTCCACTTT. Encoded protein: CASSQEAGSRPNSPLHF.

The rearrangement links TRBV19 to TRBJ2-7; tentatively, D is TRBD2 (6 bases). The CDR3 is 14 residues long. Germline CDR1 is LNHDA and CDR2 is SQIVND (reference sequence). The germline V and J ends were trimmed by 3 bases and 2 bases, with 11 bases remaining between them. Here the CDR3 DNA reads TGTGCCAGTAGTATGATTAGCGGAACCTACGAGCAGTACTTC. This gives the protein CASSMISGTYEQYF.

The rearrangement links TRBV10-3 to TRBJ1-5; the match to TRBD1 covers 8 bases. This CDR3 is built from 13 residues. The junction had 4 bases not matched to a gene; V was cut back by 10 bases and J by 2 bases. Germline-derived CDR1 and CDR2 are ENHRY and SYGVKD. Here the CDR3 reads CATQDRGNQPQHF. The CDR3 DNA sequence: TGTGCCACCCAGGACAGGGGCAATCAGCCCCAGCATTTT.

The genes are TRBV7-6 and TRBJ2-3, with D possibly TRBD1 on 5 matching bases. Germline CDR1 SGHVS, CDR2 FNYEAQ. The V gene lost 1 base and the J gene lost 2 bases, with 7 bases spanning the gap. CDR3 length: 14 residues. CDR3 DNA sequence: TGTGCCAGCAGCTTAGAGGGGAACACAGATACGCAGTATTTT. This codes for CASSLEGNTDTQYF.

This chain uses TRBV18 with TRBJ1-5, with no clear D. The CDR3 has 15 residues. Germline lookup yields CDR1 KGHSH and CDR2 LQKENI. V lost 4 bases to trimming and J lost 0 bases, with 10 bases between them. The CDR3 coding sequence is TGTGCCAGCTCACGGGCAGGCAGTAGCAATCAGCCCCAGCATTTT. Translated, it gives CASSRAGSSNQPQHF.

CDR3: CASSLGGENGYTF. The CDR3 nucleotides are TGTGCCAGCAGTTTAGGGGGGGAAAATGGCTACACCTTC. The chain is built from TRBV28 and TRBJ1-2; perhaps TRBD1 as D (5 bases). CDR1 and CDR2 from the germline V gene are MDHEN and SYDVKM. The germline V and J ends were trimmed by 2 bases and 6 bases, with 10 bases remaining between them. The CDR3 has 13 residues.

V is TRBV5-6 and J is TRBJ1-6; a possible D gene is TRBD1 (5 bases). This CDR3 is 11 amino acids long. CDR1 and CDR2 (germline): SGHDT, YYEEEE. V was cut by 2 bases and J by 14 bases, with 8 bases left in between. The CDR3 region is CASSFQGTLHF. CDR3 nucleotide sequence: TGTGCCAGCAGCTTCCAGGGAACCCTCCACTTT.

The chain employs TRBV12-3 or TRBV12-4 and TRBJ1-1; TRBD1 might be the D (6 bases). The CDR3 is 12 amino acids. Deletions cut 6 bases from V and 7 bases from J, with 12 bases between. CDR3 DNA: TGTGCCAGCAGCGTCGGGACACTTGAAGCTTTCTTT. This gives the protein CASSVGTLEAFF.

This clone was seen once. The V call is TRBV3-1 (or the pseudogene TRBV3-2), the J call TRBJ2-1; 11 nucleotides agree with TRBD2. The V gene's germline CDR1 is LGHDT and CDR2 YNNKEL (reference sequence). The CDR3 is 16 residues long. After removal of 0 bases from V and 9 bases from J, the junction contained 7 bases not matched to a gene. CDR3 nucleotide sequence: TGTGCCAGCAGCCAAGAGGTCCTAGCGGGGGGCGGTGAGCAGTTCTTC. Protein: CASSQEVLAGGGEQFF.

V usage is TRBV28 and J usage is TRBJ1-1; unclear D gene. V lost 4 bases and J 1 base, leaving 10 bases between the germline ends. This CDR3 comprises 14 residues. Germline CDR1 reads MDHEN; CDR2 reads SYDVKM. CDR3 DNA sequence: TGTGCCAGCAGTTCTCCGGGGAAGAACACTGAAGCTTTCTTT. Amino acids: CASSSPGKNTEAFF.

This clone showed up just a few times. The CDR3 is CASSLSSGGARDTQYF. Here the CDR3 DNA reads TGTGCCAGCAGTTTATCCTCCGGGGGGGCGAGAGATACGCAGTATTTT. V usage is TRBV28 and J usage is TRBJ2-3; the match to TRBD2 covers 8 bases. There are 16 residues in the CDR3. Germline CDR1 MDHEN, CDR2 SYDVKM. Losses at the gene ends were 1 base for V and 5 bases for J; bases not matched to a gene: 8.

V usage is TRBV20-1 and J usage is TRBJ2-7, with D possibly matching TRBD2 (5 bases). Germline V gene sequence: CDR1 DFQATT, CDR2 SNEGSKA (reference sequence). The CDR3 has 12 amino acids. Trimming took off 3 bases at V and 6 bases at J, with 12 bases between the two ends. CDR3 residues: CSASQRALEQYF. The CDR3 DNA is TGCAGTGCTAGTCAGAGGGCTCTCGAGCAGTACTTC.

This chain uses TRBV5-1 with TRBJ2-1; D is possibly TRBD2 (5 bases). The CDR3 is 16 amino acids. The germline V gene encodes CDR1 SGHRS and CDR2 YFSETQ. The V end lost 4 bases, the J end lost 0 bases, and 14 bases lay between the germline ends. DNA of the CDR3: TGCGCCAGCAGCCCGGCCGGCACTAGCTCCTACAATGAGCAGTTCTTC. Translation: CASSPAGTSSYNEQFF.